This TCR beta chain was sequenced in a study of blood T cell repertoires in COVID-19. About the research overall: Researchers got acute and convalescent COVID-19 samples from the United States, Italy and Spain. PBMCs, B-cell-depleted T cells, or T cells provided the cDNA or gDNA that made up the material.

Per the original methods: Estimation of nucleated cell counts was performed using reference gene primer amplification. Generated by immunoSEQ multiplex PCR, the TCRdb table keeps only in-frame clones and is missing some. V and J calls and clone size are copied from that table; D and trimming were computed from the DNA. Of a few hundred thousand clones listed, 85% to 90% are singletons. This CDR3 has 13 residues. Looked up from germline, CDR1 is SGHNT and CDR2 is YENEEA. V lost 3 bases, J lost 3 bases, and 7 bases lay in between. Sample: peripheral blood. The genes are TRBV11-3 and TRBJ2-3; D is ambiguous. This clonotype originated in a man aged 45-65 years with acute or convalescent COVID-19. The DNA for the CDR3 is TGTGCCAGCAGCTTGGAACAGACAGATACGCAGTATTTT. As protein: CASSLEQTDTQYF.